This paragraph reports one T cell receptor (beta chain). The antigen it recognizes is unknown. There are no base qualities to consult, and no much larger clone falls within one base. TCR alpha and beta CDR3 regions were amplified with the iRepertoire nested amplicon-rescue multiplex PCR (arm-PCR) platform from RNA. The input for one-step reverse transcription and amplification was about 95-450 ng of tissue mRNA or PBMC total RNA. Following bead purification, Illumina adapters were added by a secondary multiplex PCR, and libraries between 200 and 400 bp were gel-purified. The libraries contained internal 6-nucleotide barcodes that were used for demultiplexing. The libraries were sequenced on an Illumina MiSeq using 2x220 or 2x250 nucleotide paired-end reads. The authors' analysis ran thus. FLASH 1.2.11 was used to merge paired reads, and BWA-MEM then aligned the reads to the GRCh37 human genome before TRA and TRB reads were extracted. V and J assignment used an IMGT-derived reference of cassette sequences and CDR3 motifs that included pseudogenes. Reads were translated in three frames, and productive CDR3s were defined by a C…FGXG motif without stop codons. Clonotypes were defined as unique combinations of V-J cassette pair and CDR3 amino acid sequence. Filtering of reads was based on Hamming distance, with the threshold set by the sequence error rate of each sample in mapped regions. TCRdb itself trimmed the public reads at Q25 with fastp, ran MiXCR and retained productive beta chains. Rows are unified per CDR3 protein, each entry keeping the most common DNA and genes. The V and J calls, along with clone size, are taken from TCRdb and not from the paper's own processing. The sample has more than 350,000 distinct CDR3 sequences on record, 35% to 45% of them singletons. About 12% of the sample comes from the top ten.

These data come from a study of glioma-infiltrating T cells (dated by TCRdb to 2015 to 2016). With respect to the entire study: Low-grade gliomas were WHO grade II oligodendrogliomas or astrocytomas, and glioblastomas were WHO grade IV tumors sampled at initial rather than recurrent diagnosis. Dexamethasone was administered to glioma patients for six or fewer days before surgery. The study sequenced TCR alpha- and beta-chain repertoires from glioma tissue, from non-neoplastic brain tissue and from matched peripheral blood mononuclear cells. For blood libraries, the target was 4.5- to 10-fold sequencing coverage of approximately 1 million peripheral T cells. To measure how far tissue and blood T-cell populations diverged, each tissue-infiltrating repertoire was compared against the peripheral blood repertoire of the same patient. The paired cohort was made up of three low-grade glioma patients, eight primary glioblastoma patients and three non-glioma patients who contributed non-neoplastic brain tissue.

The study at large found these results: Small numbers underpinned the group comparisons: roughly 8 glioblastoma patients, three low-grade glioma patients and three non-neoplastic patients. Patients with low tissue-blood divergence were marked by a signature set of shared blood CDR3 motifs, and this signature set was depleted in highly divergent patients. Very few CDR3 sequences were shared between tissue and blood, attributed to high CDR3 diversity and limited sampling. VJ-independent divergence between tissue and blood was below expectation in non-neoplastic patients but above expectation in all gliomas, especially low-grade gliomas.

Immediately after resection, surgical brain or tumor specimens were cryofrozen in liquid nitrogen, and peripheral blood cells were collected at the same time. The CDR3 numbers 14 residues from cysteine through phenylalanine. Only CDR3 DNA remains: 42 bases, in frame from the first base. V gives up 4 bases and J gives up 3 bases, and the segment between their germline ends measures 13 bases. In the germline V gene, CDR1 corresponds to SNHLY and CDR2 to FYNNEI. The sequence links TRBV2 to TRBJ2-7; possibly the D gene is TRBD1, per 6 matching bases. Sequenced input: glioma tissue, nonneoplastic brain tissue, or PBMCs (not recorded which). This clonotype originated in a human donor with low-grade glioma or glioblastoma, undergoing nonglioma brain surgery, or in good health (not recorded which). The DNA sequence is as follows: TGTGCCAGCAGTGGGACCGGGACATTCTACGAGCAGTACTTC. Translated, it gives CASSGTGTFYEQYF. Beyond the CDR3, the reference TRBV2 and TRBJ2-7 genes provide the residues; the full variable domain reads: EPEVTQTPSHQVTQMGQEVILRCVPISNHLYFYWYRQILGQKVEFLVSFYNNEISEKSEIFDDQFSVERPDGSNFTLKIRSTKLEDSAMYFCASSGTGTFYEQYFGPGTRLTVT.